Sequencing of this TCR beta chain was carried out in a study of beta chain features in type 1 diabetes. Germline V CDR1 and CDR2: SGHVS, FQNEAQ. The length of the CDR3 is 13 residues. The germline V and J ends were trimmed by 5 bases and 8 bases, with 13 bases remaining between them. On this clone itself: Its specificity is not known.

Findings and limits, study-wide: All four CD4+ subsets from Type 1 diabetes patients carried moderately but significantly shorter TCRB CDR3s. In comparison with healthy donors, patients had naive, central memory and Treg TCRB repertoires that appeared more similar. cDNA sequencing could over-represent cells with high TCR expression.

Expressed TCRB transcripts were sequenced because the entire RNA isolate underwent reverse transcription. Data came from immunoSEQ multiplex PCR; TCRdb stores just in-frame clones and leaves some out. The sample lists 250,000 to 350,000 clones, 14% seen once, with around 7% in the top ten. This receptor was obtained from a young man in good health. The sample consisted of central memory CD4+ T cells from blood. V usage is TRBV7-8 and J usage is TRBJ2-1; D gene unclear. CDR3 protein: CASSDRGWDEQFF. CDR3 nucleotide sequence: TGTGCCAGCAGCGATCGTGGGTGGGATGAGCAGTTCTTC.